The 25 T cell receptor beta chains in this list originate from one sample, sequenced in a study of neoadjuvant anti-PD-1 for oral cavity cancer. Assay: immunoSEQ multiplex PCR; the TCRdb copy retains only in-frame clones and omits some. Here the sample spans approximately 67,000 clones, about 83% being singletons. The input for sequencing was PBMCs, taken before nivolumab (anti-PD-1) treatment. The receptors stem from a person aged 35 to 85 with oral cavity squamous cell carcinoma.

The chain recombines TRBV13 with TRBJ1-3; 8 bases are a match to TRBD1. The germline CDR1 and CDR2 sequences are PRHDT and FYEKMQ (reference sequence). Trimming at V came to 3 bases and at J to 7 bases, leaving 2 bases not matched to a gene. This CDR3 region has 13 residues. The CDR3 sequence: CASSLDRANTIYF. Here the CDR3 DNA reads TGTGCCAGCAGCTTGGACAGGGCGAACACCATATATTTT.

The CDR3 loop reads CASRDRLGTGVNYGYTF. The CDR3 nucleotides are TGTGCCAGCAGAGACAGGCTGGGGACAGGGGTGAACTATGGCTACACCTTC. V and J are TRBV7-9 and TRBJ1-2; 10 positions agree with TRBD1. With 6 bases clipped from V and 2 bases from J, the junction kept 12 bases outside the gene matches. The CDR3 is made up of 17 amino acids. Germline lookup yields CDR1 SEHNR and CDR2 FQNEAQ (reference sequence).

Comment on this clone: A read error may produce the germline difference seen at one junction end. This chain links TRBV7-7 with TRBJ2-3, with D unclear. Per the germline V gene, CDR1 is SSHAT and CDR2 is FNYEAQ (reference sequence). The CDR3 length is 13 residues. The CDR3 is CASSSTPEDTQYF. The CDR3 nucleotides are TGTGCTAGCAGCTCGACGCCGGAGGATACGCAGTATTTT.

CDR3 sequence (DNA): TGCGCCAGCAGCCAGAGGCTTACCATGATGAACACTGAAGCTTTCTTT. It encodes CASSQRLTMMNTEAFF. The V call is TRBV4-1, the J call TRBJ1-1, with D unresolved. The CDR3 totals 16 residues. V was pared by 3 bases and J by 0 bases, with 14 bases between. Germline V gives CDR1 MGHRA, CDR2 YSYEKL.

V and J are TRBV2 and TRBJ2-5, with 8 bases matching TRBD1. This CDR3 has 15 amino acids. The V gene's germline CDR1 is SNHLY and CDR2 FYNNEI. J was trimmed by 1 base and V by 7 bases; bases with no gene match: 8. CDR3 loop: CASTTPQGAQETQYF. CDR3 nucleotides: TGTGCCAGCACCACACCCCAGGGGGCCCAAGAGACCCAGTACTTC.

The chain recombines TRBV4-1 with TRBJ2-3, with TRBD1 matching 11 bases. V was clipped by 2 bases and J by 5 bases; unmatched bases: 6. Per the germline V gene, CDR1 is MGHRA and CDR2 is YSYEKL. This CDR3 has 16 residues. The CDR3 nucleotides are TGCGCCAGCAGCCAATTCCGGACAGGGGGCATAGATACGCAGTATTTT. Its translation: CASSQFRTGGIDTQYF.

V is TRBV5-1 and J is TRBJ2-7, with 8 bases matching TRBD2. This CDR3 comprises 18 residues. Germline values: CDR1 SGHRS, CDR2 YFSETQ. V lost 4 bases to trimming and J lost 1 base; unmatched junction nucleotides: 16. DNA of the CDR3: TGCGCCAGCAGCACCGGATTGCGACTAGCGCCAGATTCCTACGAGCAGTACTTC. Its protein is CASSTGLRLAPDSYEQYF.

The chain couples TRBV15 to TRBJ2-6, with a tentative D call TRBD2 (5 bases). Deletions cut 3 bases from V and 1 base from J, with 7 bases between. The V gene's germline CDR1 is LNHNV and CDR2 YYDKDF (reference sequence). The length of the CDR3 is 15 residues. CDR3 DNA: TGTGCCACCAGCAGTGCGGGTTCTGGGGCCAACGTCCTGACTTTC. Amino acid sequence: CATSSAGSGANVLTF. The full variable domain, in which reference TRBV15 and TRBJ2-6 provide the parts outside the CDR3, is DAMVIQNPRYQVTQFGKPVTLSCSQTLNHNVMYWYQQKSSQAPKLLFHYYDKDFNNEADTPDNFQSRRPNTSFCFLDIRSPGLGDTAMYLCATSSAGSGANVLTFGAGSRLTVL.

The chain combines TRBV27 with TRBJ1-4, with D possibly being TRBD1 (5 bases). V was shortened by 5 bases and J by 7 bases, with 20 bases between the two germline ends. The CDR3 spans 16 residues. Germline V CDR1 and CDR2: MNHEY, SMNVEV (reference sequence). CDR3 protein: CASSQGTGTEGEKLFF. The DNA of the CDR3 is TGTGCCAGCAGTCAAGGGACTGGGACTGAAGGTGAAAAACTGTTTTTT.

V gene TRBV5-6 combines with J gene TRBJ2-5; the match to TRBD2 covers 8 bases. Germline values: CDR1 SGHDT, CDR2 YYEEEE. The CDR3 contains 17 residues. The trim removed 9 bases at V and 0 bases at J, leaving 16 bases unmatched. CDR3 bases: TGTGCCATCCTTCATTTGGAGGCTAGCGGGTACCAAGAGACCCAGTACTTC. The encoded protein is CAILHLEASGYQETQYF.

This sequence joins TRBV19 and TRBJ1-2; a possible D gene is TRBD1 (6 bases). Trimming pared 4 bases from V and 2 bases from J, leaving 14 bases between. Germline-derived CDR1 and CDR2 are LNHDA and SQIVND (reference sequence). This CDR3 comprises 15 residues. The CDR3 reads CASSTYPGHNYGYTF. CDR3 DNA: TGTGCCAGTAGTACTTACCCGGGACACAACTATGGCTACACCTTC.

This clone was recorded once. The V call is TRBV4-1, the J call TRBJ2-7; D might be TRBD1 (7 bases). This CDR3 spans 14 amino acids. CDR1 is MGHRA and CDR2 is YSYEKL in the germline V gene. Trimming removed 3 bases from V and 3 bases from J, with 12 bases in between. The CDR3 sequence: CASSQRGDSYEQYF. The CDR3 DNA follows: TGCGCCAGCAGCCAGCGCGGGGACAGCTACGAGCAGTACTTC.

The J gene is TRBJ1-5, the V gene TRBV9; 7 bases are a match to TRBD1. CDR1 and CDR2 (germline): SGDLS, YYNGEE. CDR3 length equals 15 residues. The J segment lost 5 bases and the V segment lost 0 bases, leaving 5 bases of the junction unmatched. The chain's CDR3 is CASSVARDRDQPQHF. CDR3 bases: TGTGCCAGCAGCGTAGCTCGAGACAGGGATCAGCCCCAGCATTTT.

A single count supports this clone. The chain is built from TRBV6-6 and TRBJ1-2, with a possible D match to TRBD1 (6 bases). V lost 5 bases and J lost 0, with 10 bases in between. CDR1 is MNHNY, CDR2 SVGAGI, per germline (reference sequence). The CDR3 extends over 14 amino acids. CDR3 nucleotides: TGTGCCAGCAGTATCTCAGGGGCTAACTATGGCTACACCTTC. This sequence encodes CASSISGANYGYTF.

The chain recombines TRBV19 with TRBJ1-1, with D uncertain. The CDR3 contains 11 residues. V lost 6 bases and J 7 bases, leaving 9 bases between the germline ends. CDR1 and CDR2 (germline): LNHDA, SQIVND (reference sequence). The DNA of the CDR3 is TGTGCCAGTAGCGTACATCTTGAAGCTTTCTTT. Translation gives CASSVHLEAFF.

The rearrangement links TRBV15 to TRBJ2-2; 9 bases align to TRBD1. Germline V gene data show CDR1 as LNHNV and CDR2 as YYDKDF (reference sequence). This CDR3 is built from 19 residues. With 1 base clipped from V and 1 base from J, the junction kept 10 bases outside the gene matches. The CDR3 loop reads CATSRAPPGTGMNTGELFF. The CDR3 DNA reads as TGTGCCACCAGCAGAGCGCCCCCCGGGACAGGGATGAACACCGGGGAGCTGTTTTTT. Full variable domain (remainder filled in from reference TRBV15 and TRBJ2-2): DAMVIQNPRYQVTQFGKPVTLSCSQTLNHNVMYWYQQKSSQAPKLLFHYYDKDFNNEADTPDNFQSRRPNTSFCFLDIRSPGLGDTAMYLCATSRAPPGTGMNTGELFFGEGSRLTVL.

The V and J genes are TRBV5-1 and TRBJ2-2, with D perhaps matching TRBD2 (7 bases). Trimming took 4 bases from V and 6 from J, leaving 19 bases between them. This CDR3 has 16 residues. Germline assignment: CDR1 SGHRS and CDR2 YFSETQ. The DNA of the CDR3 is TGCGCCAGCAGCGCGGGGGCGGGAGTGGTCGCCGGGGAGCTGTTTTTT. This encodes CASSAGAGVVAGELFF.

This sequence joins TRBV6-4 and TRBJ1-4; weak D call: TRBD1 (5 bases). Trimming cost V 4 bases and J 3 bases, with 12 bases left between them. CDR1 and CDR2 from the germline V gene are MRHNA and SNTAGT. The CDR3 consists of 15 residues. This CDR3 is CASSGPRASNEKLFF. The CDR3 nucleotides are TGTGCCAGCAGTGGCCCCAGGGCCTCTAATGAAAAACTGTTTTTT.

This clone was found once. This chain connects TRBV2 to TRBJ2-1; the D gene is possibly TRBD2 (6 bases). There are 10 residues in the CDR3. Germline CDR1 SNHLY, CDR2 FYNNEI. V lost 6 bases and J 9 bases, leaving 6 bases between the germline ends. The CDR3 reads CASRGGEQFF. CDR3 nucleotide sequence: TGTGCCAGCAGGGGGGGTGAGCAGTTCTTC.

The V and J genes are TRBV7-8 and TRBJ2-1; 9 nucleotides match TRBD2. The germline gives CDR1 SGHVS, CDR2 FQNEAQ. J was trimmed by 9 bases and V by 1 base; bases with no gene match: 10. This CDR3 comprises 16 residues. This chain's CDR3 is CASSLVTGGRAPEQFF. CDR3 DNA: TGTGCCAGCAGCTTAGTGACAGGCGGGAGGGCCCCTGAGCAGTTCTTC.

This clone was seen a handful of times. The V and J genes are TRBV2 and TRBJ1-5; TRBD1 agrees at 7 bases. From germline, CDR1 is SNHLY and CDR2 FYNNEI. V dropped 5 bases and J dropped 2; count of bases not matched to a gene: 12. This CDR3 comprises 17 residues. CDR3 sequence: CASSTQGGEVGNQPQHF. The CDR3 nucleotides read TGTGCCAGCAGTACCCAAGGGGGCGAAGTTGGCAATCAGCCCCAGCATTTT.

The gene calls are TRBV10-3 and TRBJ1-2, with D uncertain. CDR1 and CDR2 from the germline V gene are ENHRY and SYGVKD. CDR3 size: 13 residues. The V and J ends lost 6 bases and 2 bases respectively, with 10 bases between them. CDR3 residues: CAISPDTNYGYTF. The CDR3 region has the DNA TGTGCCATCAGCCCCGACACCAACTATGGCTACACCTTC.

J is TRBJ1-1 and V is TRBV12-5, with unresolved D. Trimming removed 0 bases from V and 0 bases from J, with 8 bases in between. This CDR3 comprises 15 residues. Germline V gene sequence: CDR1 LGHNT, CDR2 FRNRAP. The CDR3 bases are TGTGCTAGTGGTTTGGTAGTCAGTATGAACACTGAAGCTTTCTTT. It specifies CASGLVVSMNTEAFF.

The chain links TRBV5-4 to TRBJ2-3, with 7 positions matching TRBD2. Germline CDR1 and CDR2: SGHNT and YYREEE (reference sequence). The junction had 9 bases not matched to a gene; V was cut back by 3 bases and J by 2 bases. This CDR3 is built from 16 residues. The CDR3 reads CASSSGRAGYTDTQYF. The CDR3 nucleotides are TGTGCCAGCAGCTCAGGGAGGGCAGGTTACACAGATACGCAGTATTTT.

V and J are TRBV10-1 and TRBJ2-3; D not certain. V was shortened by 4 bases and J by 5 bases, with 13 bases between the two germline ends. The CDR3 sequence is 14 residues long. Looked up from germline, CDR1 is WNHNN and CDR2 is SYGVQD (reference sequence). The CDR3: CASSVNTAGDTQYF. The CDR3, as DNA: TGCGCCAGCAGTGTTAACACGGCAGGAGATACGCAGTATTTT.